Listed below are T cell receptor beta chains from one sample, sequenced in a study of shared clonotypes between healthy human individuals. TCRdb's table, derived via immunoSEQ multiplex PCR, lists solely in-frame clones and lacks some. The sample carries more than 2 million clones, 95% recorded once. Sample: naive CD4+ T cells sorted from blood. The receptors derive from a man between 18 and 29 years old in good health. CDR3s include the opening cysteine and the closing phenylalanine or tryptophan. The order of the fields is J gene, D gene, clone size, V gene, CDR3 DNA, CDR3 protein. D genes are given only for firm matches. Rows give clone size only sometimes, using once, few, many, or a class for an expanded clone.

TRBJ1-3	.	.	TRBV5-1	TGCGCCAGCAGACGGGACGGTAGCTCTGGAAACACCATATATTTT	CASRRDGSSGNTIYF
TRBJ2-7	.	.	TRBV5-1	TGCGCCAGCAGCTTGGAGGGGCACGAGCAGTACTTC	CASSLEGHEQYF
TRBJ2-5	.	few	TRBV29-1	TGCAGCGGACAGCAAGAGACCCAGTACTTC	CSGQQETQYF
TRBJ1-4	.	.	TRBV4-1	TGCGCCAGCAGCCAACCCGGGGGACGGACTAATGAAAAACTGTTTTTT	CASSQPGGRTNEKLFF
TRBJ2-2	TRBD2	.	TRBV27	TGTGCCAGCAGATTAGCGGGAGGCACCGGGGAGCTGTTTTTT	CASRLAGGTGELFF
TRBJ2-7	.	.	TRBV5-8	TGTGCCAGCAGCTTTGGGACTGGTCACCTATACTTC	CASSFGTGHLYF
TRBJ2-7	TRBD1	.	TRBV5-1	TGCGCCAGCAGCTTGGAACCAGGGGGCAGGTACGAGCAGTACTTC	CASSLEPGGRYEQYF
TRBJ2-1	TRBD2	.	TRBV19	TGTGCCAGTAGTCCCCGAGGGCTAGCGGGGATGTTATGGCAGTTCTTC	CASSPRGLAGMLWQFF
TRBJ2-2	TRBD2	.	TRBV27	TGTGCCGGCAGCCGTTACGACCGAGCGGGAGCTACCGGGGAGCTGTTTTTT	CAGSRYDRAGATGELFF
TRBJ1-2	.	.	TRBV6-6	TGTGCCAGCAGTTACGACACTATAAGGGGCTATGGCTACACCTTC	CASSYDTIRGYGYTF
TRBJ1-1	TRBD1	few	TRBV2	TGTGCCAGCAGTTCACCGCGACAGGGACCTGAGTTGAACACTGAAGCTTTCTTT	CASSSPRQGPELNTEAFF
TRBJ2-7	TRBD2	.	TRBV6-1	TGTGCCAGCAGGTCAGCGGGGACCTACGAGCAGTACTTC	CASRSAGTYEQYF
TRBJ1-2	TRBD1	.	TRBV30	TGTGCCTGGAGTACCCGGAGAGGGGACAGGGGGCACTATGGCTACACCTTC	CAWSTRRGDRGHYGYTF
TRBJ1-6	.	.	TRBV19	TGTGCCAGTAGTCAGCCGGGGGCGAGCCTTTCCCTCCACTTT	CASSQPGASLSLHF
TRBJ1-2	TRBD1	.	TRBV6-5	TGTGCCAGCAGGCGACAGGGGGAGGTAGGCGGCTACACCTTC	CASRRQGEVGGYTF
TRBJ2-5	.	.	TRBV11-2	TGTGCCAGCAGCATCGGCAAGGGGGGACAGGAGACCCAGTACTTC	CASSIGKGGQETQYF
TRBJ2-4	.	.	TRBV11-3	TGTGCCAGCAGCTTAGTGTATCTAGCATTGGACATTCAGTACTTC	CASSLVYLALDIQYF
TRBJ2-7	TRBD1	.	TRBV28	TGTGCCAGTCTTGGACAGGGGAGCTCCTACGAGCAGTACTTC	CASLGQGSSYEQYF
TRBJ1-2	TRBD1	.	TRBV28	TGTGCCAGCGTTCCGGGACAGGTAGATGGCTACACCTTC	CASVPGQVDGYTF
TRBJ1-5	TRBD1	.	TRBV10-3	TGTGCCATCAGTGAAACCCCCCAGGACAGGGGGCTGGGCAATCAGCCCCAGCATTTT	CAISETPQDRGLGNQPQHF
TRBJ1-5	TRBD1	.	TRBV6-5	TGTGCCAGCAGTGGACAGGGAGGGGGGTCGGGGCCCCAGCATTTT	CASSGQGGGSGPQHF
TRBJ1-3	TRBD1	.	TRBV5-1	TGCGCCAGCAGCTTGGGGACAGGGAGCGGAAACACCATATATTTT	CASSLGTGSGNTIYF
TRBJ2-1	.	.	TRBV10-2	TGCGCCAGCAGCTCCCGGGGGAACAATGAGCAGTTCTTC	CASSSRGNNEQFF
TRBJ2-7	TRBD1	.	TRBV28	TGTGCCAGCAGTTCCGCCCCGACAGGGCTCTCCTACGAGCAGTACTTC	CASSSAPTGLSYEQYF
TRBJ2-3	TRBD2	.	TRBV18	TGTGCCAGCTCACCACTAGGACTAGCGGGAAACACAGATACGCAGTATTTT	CASSPLGLAGNTDTQYF
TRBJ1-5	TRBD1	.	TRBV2	TGTGCCAGCAGTGGGGAAAGGGGGCTAGATCAGCCCCAGCATTTT	CASSGERGLDQPQHF
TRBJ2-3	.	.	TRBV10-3	TGTGCCATCCAGAGCCCGAGGCGCTCTATCGGCACAGATACGCAGTATTTT	CAIQSPRRSIGTDTQYF
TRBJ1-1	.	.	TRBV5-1	TGCGCCAGCAGCACCGGGCGGGCGAACACTGAAGCTTTCTTT	CASSTGRANTEAFF
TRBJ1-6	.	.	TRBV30	TGTGCCTGGAGTCCGGACAACCTCCTCCACTTT	CAWSPDNLLHF
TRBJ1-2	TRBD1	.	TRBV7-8	TGTGCCAGCAGCTTAGGGACAGGGGATTCTGGCTACACCTTC	CASSLGTGDSGYTF
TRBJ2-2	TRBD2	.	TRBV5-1	TGCGCCAGCAGTCGGACTAGAGGGTCCGGGGAGCTGTTTTTT	CASSRTRGSGELFF
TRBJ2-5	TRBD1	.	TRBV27	TGTGCCAGCAGTCCCCTACAGGGGGCGACCGAGGATCCAGAGACCCAGTACTTC	CASSPLQGATEDPETQYF
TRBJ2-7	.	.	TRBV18	TGTGCCAGCTCACCACGCACGGCAACTACCTACGAGCAGTACTTC	CASSPRTATTYEQYF
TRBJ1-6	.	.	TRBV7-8	TGTGCCAGCAGCCCCTCCGGTTGGGATCCACCCCTCCACTTT	CASSPSGWDPPLHF
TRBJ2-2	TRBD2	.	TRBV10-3	TGTGCCATCAGTGCGAGTCATGGGGGAGGGGTTGAGACCGGGGAGCTGTTTTTT	CAISASHGGGVETGELFF
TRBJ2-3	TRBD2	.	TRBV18	TGTGCCAGCTCACCACGAAGCGGGGTGTCCACAGATACGCAGTATTTT	CASSPRSGVSTDTQYF
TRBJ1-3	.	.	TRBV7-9	TGTGCCAGCAGCCCCGGGGGAAACACCATATATTTT	CASSPGGNTIYF
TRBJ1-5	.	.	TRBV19	TGTGCCAGTAGACGGGTAAATCAGCCCCAGCATTTT	CASRRVNQPQHF
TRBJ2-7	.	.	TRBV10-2	TGCGCCAGCAGTGAGAGCTACGAGCAGTACTTC	CASSESYEQYF
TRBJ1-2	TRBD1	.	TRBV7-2	TGTGCCAGCAGCTTAGACAGGGGCCCCTACTATGGCTACACCTTC	CASSLDRGPYYGYTF
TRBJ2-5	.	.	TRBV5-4	TGTGCCAGCAGCGCCCTCCGCGAGACCCAGTACTTC	CASSALRETQYF
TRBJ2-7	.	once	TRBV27	TGTGCCAGCAGTTTAGGAGGGATATACGAGCAGTACTTC	CASSLGGIYEQYF
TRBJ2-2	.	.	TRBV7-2	TGTGCCAGCAGCTTAGCGGGGGCAGGGACCTACACCGGGGAGCTGTTTTTT	CASSLAGAGTYTGELFF
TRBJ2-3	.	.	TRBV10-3	TGTGCCATCAGTGAGTCGGGAGAAGATACGCAGTATTTT	CAISESGEDTQYF
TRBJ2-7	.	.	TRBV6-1	TGTGCCAGCACGCTGGAACAGGGCTCCTACGAGCAGTACTTC	CASTLEQGSYEQYF
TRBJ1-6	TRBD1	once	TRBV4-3	TGCGCCAGCTATAGGGCAGGGGGACCAAATAATTCACCCCTCCACTTT	CASYRAGGPNNSPLHF
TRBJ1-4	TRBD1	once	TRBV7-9	TGTGCCAGCAGCTCCGGACAGGGCGGTGAAAAACTGTTTTTT	CASSSGQGGEKLFF
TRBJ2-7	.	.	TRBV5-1	TGCGCCAGCAGGCGGCTCGGAGGAAAGTACGAGCAGTACTTC	CASRRLGGKYEQYF
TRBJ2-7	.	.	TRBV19	TGTGCCAGTAGTATAAGACCGAGCGGAATTACGGTGAAGCAGTACTTC	CASSIRPSGITVKQYF
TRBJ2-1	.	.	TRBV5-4	TGTGCCAGCAGCTTGGGGGGAGCAGACTACAATGAGCAGTTCTTC	CASSLGGADYNEQFF
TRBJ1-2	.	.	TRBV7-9	TGTGCCAGCAGCTTAGCATACGATTATACAGGGTTGTTTAGTTACGGCTACACCTTC	CASSLAYDYTGLFSYGYTF
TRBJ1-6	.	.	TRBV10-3	TGTGCCATCAGAGACGGGTATAATTCACCCCTCCACTTT	CAIRDGYNSPLHF
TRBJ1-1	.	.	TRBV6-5	TGTGCCAGCACCCAAGGGACTAACACTGAAGCTTTCTTT	CASTQGTNTEAFF
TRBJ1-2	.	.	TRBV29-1	TGCAGCGTCCATACAATTAATAAGGGCTACACCTTC	CSVHTINKGYTF
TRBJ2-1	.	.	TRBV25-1	TGTGCCAGCGTGTGGAACAACAATGAGCAGTTCTTC	CASVWNNNEQFF